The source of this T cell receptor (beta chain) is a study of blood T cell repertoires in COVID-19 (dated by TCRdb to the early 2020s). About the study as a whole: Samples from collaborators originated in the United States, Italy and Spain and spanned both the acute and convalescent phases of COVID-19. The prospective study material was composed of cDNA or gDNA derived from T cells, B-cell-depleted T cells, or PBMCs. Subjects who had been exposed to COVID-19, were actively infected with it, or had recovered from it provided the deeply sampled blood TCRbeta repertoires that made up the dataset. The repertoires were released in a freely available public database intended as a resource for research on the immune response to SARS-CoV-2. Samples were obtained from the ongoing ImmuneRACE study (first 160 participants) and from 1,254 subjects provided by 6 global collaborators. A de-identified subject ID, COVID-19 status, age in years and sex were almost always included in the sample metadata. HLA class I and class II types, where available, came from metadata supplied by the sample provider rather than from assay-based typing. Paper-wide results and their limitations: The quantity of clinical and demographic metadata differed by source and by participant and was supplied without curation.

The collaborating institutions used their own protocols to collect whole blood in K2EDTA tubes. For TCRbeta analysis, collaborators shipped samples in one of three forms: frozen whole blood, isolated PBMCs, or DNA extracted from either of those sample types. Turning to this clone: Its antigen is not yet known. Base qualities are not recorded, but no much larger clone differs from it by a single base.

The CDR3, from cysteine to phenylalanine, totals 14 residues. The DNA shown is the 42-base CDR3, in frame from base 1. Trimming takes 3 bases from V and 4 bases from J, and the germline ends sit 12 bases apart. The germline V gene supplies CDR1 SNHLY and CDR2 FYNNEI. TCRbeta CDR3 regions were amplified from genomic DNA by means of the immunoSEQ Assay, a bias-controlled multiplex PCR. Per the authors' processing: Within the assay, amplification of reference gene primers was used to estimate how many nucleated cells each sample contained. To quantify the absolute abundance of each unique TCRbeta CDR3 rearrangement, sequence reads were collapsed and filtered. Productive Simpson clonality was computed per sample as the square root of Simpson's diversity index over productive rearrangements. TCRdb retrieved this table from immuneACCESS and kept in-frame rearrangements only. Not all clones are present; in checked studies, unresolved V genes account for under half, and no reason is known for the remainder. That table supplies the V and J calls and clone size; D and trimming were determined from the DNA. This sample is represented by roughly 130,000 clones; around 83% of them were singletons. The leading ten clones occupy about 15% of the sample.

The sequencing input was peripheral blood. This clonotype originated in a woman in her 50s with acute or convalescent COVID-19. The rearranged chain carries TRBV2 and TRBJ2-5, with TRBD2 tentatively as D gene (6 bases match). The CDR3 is CASSDRVGGETQYF. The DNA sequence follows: TGTGCCAGCAGTGATAGGGTGGGGGGAGAGACCCAGTACTTC.